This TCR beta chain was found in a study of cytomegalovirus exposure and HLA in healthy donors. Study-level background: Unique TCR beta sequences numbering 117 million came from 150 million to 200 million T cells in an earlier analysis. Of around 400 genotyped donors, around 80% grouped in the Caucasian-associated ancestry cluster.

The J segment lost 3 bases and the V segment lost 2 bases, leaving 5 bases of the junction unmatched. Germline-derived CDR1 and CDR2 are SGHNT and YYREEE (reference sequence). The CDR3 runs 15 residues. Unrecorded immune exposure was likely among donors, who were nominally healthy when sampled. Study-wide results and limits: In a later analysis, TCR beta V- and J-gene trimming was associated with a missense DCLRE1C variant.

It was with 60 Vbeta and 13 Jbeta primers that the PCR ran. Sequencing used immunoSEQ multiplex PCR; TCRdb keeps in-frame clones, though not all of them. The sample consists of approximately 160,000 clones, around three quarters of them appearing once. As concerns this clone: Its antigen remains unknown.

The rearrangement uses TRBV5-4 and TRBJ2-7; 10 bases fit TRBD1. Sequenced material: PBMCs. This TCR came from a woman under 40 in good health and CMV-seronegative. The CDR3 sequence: CASSFRTGGVYEQYF. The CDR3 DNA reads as TGTGCCAGCAGCTTTCGGACAGGGGGGGTCTACGAGCAGTACTTC.